This T cell receptor (beta chain) originates from a study of CD8+CD57+ T cells in acquired aplastic anemia. V lost 6 bases and J 1 base, leaving 13 bases between the germline ends. The CDR3 sequence is 13 residues long. CDR1 is DFQATT and CDR2 is SNEGSKA in the germline V gene (reference sequence). This clonotype showed up many times. The TCR beta profiling, which covered VDJ combination and CDR3 sequence, was carried out using genomic DNA as the template. TCRdb analysed the reads with MiXCR anew, one entry per CDR3 protein. The sample shows 400,000 to 450,000 distinct CDR3 sequences, 65% to 75% of them seen only once.

This clonotype was sampled from a human donor in good health, serving as a control. This rearrangement joins TRBV20-1 to TRBJ2-7, with D perhaps TRBD1 (5 bases). Sample: sorted CD4+, CD8+, or CD8+CD57+ T cells (not recorded which) from PBMCs. In DNA form, the CDR3 reads TGCAGTGCGCCAGACAGTATATCCTACGAGCAGTACTTC. This translates into CSAPDSISYEQYF.